The 20 T cell receptor beta chains presented below share a single source sample, sequenced in a study of cytomegalovirus exposure and HLA in healthy donors. A multiplex PCR was run with 60 Vbeta primers and 13 Jbeta primers. Some clones are missing from TCRdb's copy, which holds only in-frame ones; the method was immunoSEQ multiplex PCR. The sample carries about 98,000 clones, 74% recorded once. The sample was PBMCs. Every receptor here comes from a male donor in good health and CMV-seronegative.

The chain links TRBV27 to TRBJ2-7; TRBD2 might be the D (6 bases). Germline V lookup: CDR1 MNHEY, CDR2 SMNVEV (reference sequence). The CDR3 runs to 15 residues. V gave up 5 bases and J gave up 4 bases, with 18 bases separating them. The CDR3 protein is CASSPYTYGGYEQYF. The CDR3 nucleotides are TGTGCCAGCAGTCCCTACACCTATGGAGGGTACGAGCAGTACTTC.

The chain recombines TRBV21-1 with TRBJ2-7; TRBD2 is the table's D call and was not checked against the DNA. TRBV21-1 is deemed a pseudogene. The length of the CDR3 is 15 residues. The CDR3 loop is CASSNRSGGPYEQYF. The CDR3, as DNA: TGTGCCAGCAGCAACCGATCGGGAGGGCCCTACGAGCAGTACTTC.

The V and J genes are TRBV4-1 and TRBJ2-7, with 8 bases aligning to TRBD1. Germline CDR1 MGHRA, CDR2 YSYEKL. This CDR3 is 15 amino acids long. V was clipped by 2 bases and J by 2 bases; unmatched bases: 5. The CDR3 DNA reads as TGCGCCAGCAGCCAAATAACAGGGGGGCCCTACGAGCAGTACTTC. This codes for CASSQITGGPYEQYF.

This sequence joins TRBV29-1 and TRBJ1-4; D uncertain. There are 11 residues in the CDR3. Trimming left V 3 bases short and J 7 bases short, with 6 bases between. Germline V gene sequence: CDR1 SQVTM, CDR2 ANQGSEA. The CDR3 coding sequence is TGCAGCGTTGATCTCGGTGAAAAACTGTTTTTT. The encoded protein is CSVDLGEKLFF.

The V and J genes are TRBV27 and TRBJ2-7; 8 bases align to TRBD1. CDR3 length: 15 residues. The germline V gene encodes CDR1 MNHEY and CDR2 SMNVEV (reference sequence). V dropped 2 bases and J dropped 3; count of bases not matched to a gene: 6. The DNA for the CDR3 is TGTGCCAGCAGTTTAGGACAGGGTGGAATCTACGAGCAGTACTTC. It translates to CASSLGQGGIYEQYF.

This clone came up once. V gene TRBV7-2 combines with J gene TRBJ1-5; 9 bases fit TRBD1. Germline-derived CDR1 and CDR2 are SGHTA and FQGNSA. This CDR3 region has 19 residues. With 4 bases clipped from V and 0 bases from J, the junction kept 13 bases outside the gene matches. Here the CDR3 reads CASSYGRDRDTYSNQPQHF. The CDR3 DNA reads TGTGCCAGCAGCTATGGACGGGACAGGGATACATATAGCAATCAGCCCCAGCATTTT.

The chain links TRBV6-1 to TRBJ2-7; TRBD2 is a possible D gene (5 bases). Germline CDR1 and CDR2: MNHNS and SASEGT. V dropped 5 bases and J dropped 2 bases, with 16 bases sitting between them. The CDR3 contains 15 residues. CDR3 in amino acids: CASSPLGSFPYEQYF. CDR3 sequence (DNA): TGTGCCAGCAGTCCGTTGGGGAGTTTCCCCTACGAGCAGTACTTC.

The V and J genes are TRBV9 and TRBJ2-2; tentatively, D is TRBD2 (6 bases). Germline CDR1 and CDR2: SGDLS and YYNGEE. Trimming took 2 bases from V and 5 from J, leaving 16 bases between them. The CDR3 spans 16 residues. The CDR3, as DNA: TGTGCCAGCAGCGTCCGTAGCGGTCTGGCAACCGGGGAGCTGTTTTTT. Residues: CASSVRSGLATGELFF.

The CDR3 spells CASRTGMNTEAFF. The CDR3 DNA reads TGTGCCAGCAGGACAGGGATGAACACTGAAGCTTTCTTT. The chain joins TRBV6-1 to TRBJ1-1; 7 positions agree with TRBD1. With V trimmed by 6 bases and J by 0 bases, 1 base remained unmatched. Germline V gives CDR1 MNHNS, CDR2 SASEGT. This CDR3 is 13 amino acids long.

This chain uses TRBV7-8 with TRBJ2-7; D is uncertain. The germline V and J ends were trimmed by 5 bases and 2 bases, with 13 bases remaining between them. CDR3 size: 14 residues. The V gene's germline CDR1 is SGHVS and CDR2 FQNEAQ. The CDR3 bases are TGTGCCAGCAGCCCAGTCGGGTTCGCCTACGAGCAGTACTTC. Its translation is CASSPVGFAYEQYF.

The V gene is TRBV7-9, the J gene TRBJ2-5, with D perhaps matching TRBD1 (6 bases). The last part of the DNA fits TRBJ2-7 better; the J call may be wrong. Germline V gene lookup returns CDR1 SEHNR and CDR2 FQNEAQ (reference sequence). CDR3 length equals 12 residues. The CDR3 region is CATGTGPYEQYF. CDR3 nucleotides: TGTGCCACGGGAACAGGGCCCTACGAGCAGTACTTC.

The chain combines TRBV11-2 with TRBJ2-3, with 12 bases aligning to TRBD2. There are 16 residues in the CDR3. V gave up 3 bases and J gave up 5 bases; unmatched junction bases: 6. Germline V lookup: CDR1 SGHAT, CDR2 FQNNGV. The DNA of the CDR3 is TGTGCCAGCAGCTTGGACCCGGGACTAGCGGGAGATACGCAGTATTTT. This gives the protein CASSLDPGLAGDTQYF.

The gene calls are TRBV9 and TRBJ2-2; a weak D match, TRBD1 (7 bases). Germline loops: CDR1 SGDLS, CDR2 YYNGEE. V was trimmed by 4 bases and J by 8 bases, leaving 33 bases between them. This CDR3 comprises 20 residues. The DNA of the CDR3 is TGTGCCAGCAGCACCGAGTGGGGGGCCAGGGACTTAACAGGGGCTGGGGAGCTGTTTTTT. Translating gives CASSTEWGARDLTGAGELFF.

The chain uses TRBV7-2 and TRBJ1-2; D unclear. The CDR3 contains 15 residues. CDR1 is SGHTA and CDR2 is FQGNSA in the germline V gene. The germline V and J ends were trimmed by 6 bases and 2 bases, with 16 bases remaining between them. Here the CDR3 DNA reads TGTGCCAGCAGGTACCGCGCGGGCACCAACTATGGCTACACCTTC. Translating gives CASRYRAGTNYGYTF. Drawing the rest from reference TRBV7-2 and TRBJ1-2, the complete variable domain is GAGVSQSPSNKVTEKGKDVELRCDPISGHTALYWYRQSLGQGLEFLIYFQGNSAPDKSGLPSDRFSAERTGGSVSTLTIQRTQQEDSAVYLCASRYRAGTNYGYTFGSGTRLTVV.

The rearrangement links TRBV28 to TRBJ2-1; TRBD2 matches at 13 bases. The J segment lost 2 bases and the V segment lost 6 bases, leaving 10 bases of the junction unmatched. The length of the CDR3 is 18 residues. Looked up from germline, CDR1 is MDHEN and CDR2 is SYDVKM. The CDR3 sequence: CASRYGLAGASPYNEQFF. The CDR3 DNA is TGTGCCAGCAGATACGGACTAGCGGGAGCCAGCCCCTACAATGAGCAGTTCTTC.

The chain recombines TRBV6-5 with TRBJ2-2, with a weak D call TRBD1 (5 bases). The ends were cut back, 2 bases at V and 8 bases at J, with 12 bases in the middle. The CDR3 runs to 14 residues. Germline CDR1 reads MNHEY; CDR2 reads SVGAGI. CDR3 sequence reads: CASSYARAGGELFF. In DNA, the CDR3 is TGTGCCAGCAGTTACGCCAGGGCAGGGGGGGAGCTGTTTTTT.

The V call is TRBV21-1, the J call TRBJ2-2; the table's D call of TRBD2 was not tested on the DNA. TRBV21-1 is a pseudogene segment. This CDR3 is built from 16 residues. This chain's CDR3 is CASSKALGTNTGELFF. The CDR3 nucleotides are TGTGCCAGCAGCAAAGCGCTAGGCACGAACACCGGGGAGCTGTTTTTT.

This chain uses TRBV29-1 with TRBJ2-5; TRBD2 might be the D (6 bases). The CDR3 loop spans 10 amino acids. In germline, CDR1 is SQVTM, CDR2 ANQGSEA. Trimming shortened V by 7 bases and J by 13 bases, and 16 bases separated the two germline ends. The CDR3 reads CSALGLSPYF. CDR3 nucleotide sequence: TGCAGCGCCCTGGGACTTAGCCCGTACTTC.

This chain connects TRBV6-1 to TRBJ2-7, with 8 bases lining up with TRBD2. V lost 0 bases and J lost 1; bases outside the gene matches: 5. Germline assignment: CDR1 MNHNS and CDR2 SASEGT. The CDR3 is 16 residues long. As DNA, the CDR3 is TGTGCCAGCAGTGAAGCGGGGGTAGCGGGGTCCTACGAGCAGTACTTC. This encodes CASSEAGVAGSYEQYF.

The J gene is TRBJ2-2, the V gene TRBV2; 7 nucleotides align to TRBD1. Germline V gene lookup returns CDR1 SNHLY and CDR2 FYNNEI. V gave up 7 bases and J gave up 6 bases; unmatched junction bases: 5. The CDR3 has 13 amino acids. The DNA for the CDR3 is TGTGCCAGCAACCACAGGGGATCCGGGGAGCTGTTTTTT. It encodes CASNHRGSGELFF.